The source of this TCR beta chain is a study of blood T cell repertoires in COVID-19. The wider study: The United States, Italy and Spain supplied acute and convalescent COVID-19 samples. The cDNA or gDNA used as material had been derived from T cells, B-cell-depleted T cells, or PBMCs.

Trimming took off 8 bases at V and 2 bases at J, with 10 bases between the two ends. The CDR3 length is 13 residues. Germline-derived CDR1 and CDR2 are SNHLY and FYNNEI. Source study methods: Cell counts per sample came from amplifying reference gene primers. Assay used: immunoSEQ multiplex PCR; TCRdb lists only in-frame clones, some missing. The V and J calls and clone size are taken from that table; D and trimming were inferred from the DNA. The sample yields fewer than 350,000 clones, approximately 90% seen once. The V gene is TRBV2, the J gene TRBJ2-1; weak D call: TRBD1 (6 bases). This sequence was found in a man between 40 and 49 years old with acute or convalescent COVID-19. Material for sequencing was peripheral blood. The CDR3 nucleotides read TGTGCCAGCCACAGGGACCCCTACAATGAGCAGTTCTTC. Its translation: CASHRDPYNEQFF.